The 30 T cell receptor beta chains given below trace back to one sample, sequenced in a study of radiotherapy plus CTLA-4 blockade in lung cancer. Assay used: immunoSEQ multiplex PCR; TCRdb lists only in-frame clones, some missing. The data show tens of thousands of clones, around 77% seen once. Here the sequenced sample was peripheral blood, taken from a patient treated with radiotherapy plus ipilimumab. These receptors were taken from a human donor with non-small cell lung cancer who had stable disease on radiotherapy plus ipilimumab.

This clone has a single count. For the CDR3, the DNA is TGTGCCAGCAGCCCCACATGGTGGGACAGCTCCTCTGCAACTAATGAAAAACTGTTTTTT. As protein: CASSPTWWDSSSATNEKLFF. The rearrangement links TRBV9 to TRBJ1-4, with TRBD1 identical over 7 bases. The CDR3 is made up of 20 amino acids. Germline V CDR1 and CDR2: SGDLS, YYNGEE. With 4 bases clipped from V and 0 bases from J, the junction kept 18 bases outside the gene matches.

In its sample, this clone was seen a few times. The chain uses TRBV7-9 and TRBJ1-1; TRBD1 might be the D (5 bases). The CDR3 is 12 residues long. CDR1 is SEHNR, CDR2 FQNEAQ, per germline (reference sequence). V lost 7 bases and J 1 base, leaving 7 bases between the germline ends. The CDR3 loop is CASKQGNTEAFF. The CDR3 DNA sequence: TGTGCCAGCAAGCAGGGGAACACTGAAGCTTTCTTT.

The gene calls are TRBV29-1 and TRBJ1-2; a possible D gene is TRBD1 (6 bases). Trimming took 5 bases from V and 1 from J, leaving 23 bases between them. The germline V gene encodes CDR1 SQVTM and CDR2 ANQGSEA. The CDR3 loop spans 17 amino acids. The CDR3 loop reads CSVRKRAGEGLNYGYTF. In DNA, the CDR3 is TGCAGCGTTAGGAAAAGGGCAGGGGAAGGCCTTAACTATGGCTACACCTTC.

This clone was observed a handful of times. The chain joins TRBV30 to TRBJ1-1, with D uncertain. This CDR3 comprises 12 residues. Germline V gene data show CDR1 as GTSNPN and CDR2 as SVGIG (reference sequence). Trimming cost V 1 base and J 2 bases, with 5 bases left between them. CDR3 region: CAWSDGNTEAFF. CDR3 coding DNA: TGTGCCTGGAGTGATGGCAACACTGAAGCTTTCTTT.

This sequence joins TRBV4-1 and TRBJ2-7; TRBD1 matches 7 bases. CDR3 length: 15 residues. The junction had 14 bases not matched to a gene; V was cut back by 7 bases and J by 5 bases. Germline CDR1 and CDR2: MGHRA and YSYEKL. CDR3 sequence reads: CASTETTGQMHEQYV. The CDR3 DNA sequence: TGCGCCAGCACCGAAACGACAGGGCAAATGCACGAGCAGTACGTC.

The chain uses TRBV18 and TRBJ2-2, with D perhaps TRBD1 (6 bases). Trimming stripped 4 bases from V and 6 bases from J, with 18 bases between. CDR1 is KGHSH, CDR2 LQKENI, per germline. The CDR3 extends over 16 amino acids. The CDR3 region has the DNA TGTGCCAGCTCACAATCCTCCAAGGGGGTTGCCGGGGAGCTGTTTTTT. Amino acids: CASSQSSKGVAGELFF.

V usage is TRBV9 and J usage is TRBJ1-6; maybe TRBD1 (5 bases). The CDR3 runs 13 residues. Per the germline V gene, CDR1 is SGDLS and CDR2 is YYNGEE. Trimming stripped 0 bases from V and 8 bases from J, with 6 bases between. This chain's CDR3 is CASSVGGDSPLHF. CDR3 bases: TGTGCCAGCAGCGTAGGGGGGGATTCACCCCTCCACTTT.

The rearrangement uses TRBV2 and TRBJ1-5; D might be TRBD1 (5 bases). The germline V gene has CDR1 SNHLY and CDR2 FYNNEI. V shed 2 bases and J shed 2 bases, with 16 bases lying between them. This CDR3 spans 17 amino acids. CDR3 DNA: TGTGCCAGCAGTGAACCCTTGGCCAGGGTTCGCAATCAGCCCCAGCATTTT. It codes for CASSEPLARVRNQPQHF.

On this clone: The same CDR3 can be traced to other DNA sequences in this sample. This chain joins TRBV25-1 and TRBJ1-5; perhaps TRBD1 as D (5 bases). V was shortened by 1 base and J by 2 bases, with 9 bases between the two germline ends. Per the germline V gene, CDR1 is MGHDK and CDR2 is SYGVNS. CDR3 size: 15 residues. DNA for the CDR3: TGTGCCAGCAGTGAATCGGGCAGGGGCAATCAGCCCCAGCATTTT. Protein product: CASSESGRGNQPQHF.

This clone was recorded a few times. This chain connects TRBV4-3 to TRBJ2-3, with TRBD2 matching 11 bases. The CDR3 is 19 residues long. The trim removed 0 bases at V and 2 bases at J, leaving 10 bases unmatched. Per germline, CDR1 LGHNA and CDR2 YSLEER. For the CDR3, the DNA is TGCGCCAGCAGCCAAGACAGGACTAGCGGGTCCACCTCCACAGATACGCAGTATTTT. Residues: CASSQDRTSGSTSTDTQYF.

Many counts were recorded for this clone. This chain links TRBV6-1 with TRBJ2-7; no clear D. Trimming pared 3 bases from V and 3 bases from J, leaving 9 bases between. The germline CDR1 and CDR2 sequences are MNHNS and SASEGT. The CDR3 totals 13 residues. Written as DNA, the CDR3 is TGTGCCAGCAGTGATGGGCCAGGCTACGAGCAGTACGTC. Translation gives CASSDGPGYEQYV.

The rearrangement links TRBV5-4 to TRBJ1-1; D uncertain. The V gene lost 2 bases and the J gene lost 3 bases, with 11 bases spanning the gap. In germline, CDR1 is SGHNT, CDR2 YYREEE (reference sequence). CDR3 size: 14 residues. The CDR3 nucleotides read TGTGCCAGCAGCTTCTCGGGGATGGACACTGAAGCTTTCTTT. Translated, it gives CASSFSGMDTEAFF.

This clone came up a few times. The chain carries TRBV25-1 and TRBJ1-4, with D uncertain. Germline V gene lookup returns CDR1 MGHDK and CDR2 SYGVNS. V was shortened by 1 base and J by 10 bases, with 10 bases between the two germline ends. The length of the CDR3 is 13 residues. The CDR3 loop reads CASSELGPGKLFF. The CDR3 DNA reads as TGTGCCAGCAGTGAATTGGGTCCCGGAAAACTGTTTTTT.

This clone occurred once. The rearrangement joins TRBV6-5 to TRBJ1-1, with D uncertain. The CDR3 covers 12 residues. Germline V gives CDR1 MNHEY, CDR2 SVGAGI. Trimming took 2 bases from V and 7 from J, leaving 8 bases between them. The DNA of the CDR3 is TGTGCCAGCAGTTACCCGCCTCGTGAAGCTTTCTTT. It codes for CASSYPPREAFF.

V usage is TRBV9 and J usage is TRBJ1-1, with a possible D match to TRBD1 (6 bases). The germline V gene has CDR1 SGDLS and CDR2 YYNGEE. V was clipped by 0 bases and J by 3 bases, with 15 bases between them. The CDR3 is 16 residues long. CDR3 residues: CASSVETGSVDTEAFF. The CDR3 nucleotides read TGTGCCAGCAGCGTAGAAACAGGGAGTGTGGACACTGAAGCTTTCTTT.

V and J are TRBV10-1 and TRBJ2-5; the D call may be TRBD1 or TRBD2 (5 bases each). Per germline, CDR1 WNHNN and CDR2 SYGVQD (reference sequence). This CDR3 spans 13 amino acids. The V end was cut by 6 bases, the J end by 2 bases, with 10 bases between. As DNA, the CDR3 is TGCGCCAGCAGCCCGGGACCTCAAGAGACCCAGTACTTC. Translating gives CASSPGPQETQYF.

The V call is TRBV9, the J call TRBJ2-2, with D possibly being TRBD2 (5 bases). The CDR3 has 18 amino acids. V lost 0 bases, J lost 1 base, and 16 bases lay in between. CDR1 is SGDLS, CDR2 YYNGEE, per germline. CDR3: CASSVALGEGVNTGELFF. The CDR3, as DNA: TGTGCCAGCAGCGTAGCTCTGGGTGAGGGTGTGAACACCGGGGAGCTGTTTTTT.

The chain couples TRBV7-9 to TRBJ2-7; D is unclear. V shed 4 bases and J shed 5 bases, with 6 bases lying between them. The V gene's germline CDR1 is SEHNR and CDR2 FQNEAQ (reference sequence). CDR3 length equals 11 residues. CDR3 protein: CASSSIDEQYF. The DNA of the CDR3 is TGTGCCAGCAGCTCCATAGACGAGCAGTACTTC.

J is TRBJ2-5 and V is TRBV5-4; TRBD2 aligns across 14 bases. The V gene end was trimmed by 0 bases and the J gene end by 2 bases; junction bases not matched to a gene: 3. The germline gives CDR1 SGHNT, CDR2 YYREEE (reference sequence). The CDR3 has 17 amino acids. CDR3 bases: TGTGCCAGCAGCTTGGTTAGGACTAGCGGGGGGCAAGAGACCCAGTACTTC. Its protein product is CASSLVRTSGGQETQYF. The full variable domain, its missing parts supplied by reference TRBV5-4 and TRBJ2-5, is ETGVTQSPTHLIKTRGQQVTLRCSSQSGHNTVSWYQQALGQGPQFIFQYYREEENGRGNFPPRFSGLQFPNYSSELNVNALELDDSALYLCASSLVRTSGGQETQYFGPGTRLLVL.

The genes are TRBV18 and TRBJ1-1, with 7 bases matching TRBD1. There are 17 residues in the CDR3. V was clipped by 2 bases and J by 0 bases; unmatched bases: 9. Germline CDR1 reads KGHSH; CDR2 reads LQKENI. The CDR3 nucleotides read TGTGCCAGCTCACCAGCAAGAGACAGGGTCATGAACACTGAAGCTTTCTTT. The encoded protein is CASSPARDRVMNTEAFF.

This chain links TRBV5-1 with TRBJ1-1; D may be TRBD1 (5 bases). This CDR3 contains 14 residues. Germline V gene sequence: CDR1 SGHRS, CDR2 YFSETQ. V lost 0 bases and J 0 bases, leaving 6 bases between the germline ends. The DNA of the CDR3 is TGCGCCAGCAGCTTGGAGGGGATGAACACTGAAGCTTTCTTT. It codes for CASSLEGMNTEAFF. The variable domain in full, completed from reference TRBV5-1 and TRBJ1-1, reads KAGVTQTPRYLIKTRGQQVTLSCSPISGHRSVSWYQQTPGQGLQFLFEYFSETQRNKGNFPGRFSGRQFSNSRSEMNVSTLELGDSALYLCASSLEGMNTEAFFGQGTRLTVV.

The chain carries TRBV18 and TRBJ1-1; a possible D gene is TRBD1 (5 bases). Trimming shortened V by 5 bases and J by 10 bases, and 14 bases separated the two germline ends. Germline V gene data show CDR1 as KGHSH and CDR2 as LQKENI. CDR3 length equals 12 residues. Here the CDR3 DNA reads TGTGCCAGCTCAAACCGGGGGGGGAGAGCTTTCTTT. Its protein is CASSNRGGRAFF. Based on the CDR3 plus reference TRBV18 and TRBJ1-1, the full variable domain is NAGVMQNPRHLVRRRGQEARLRCSPMKGHSHVYWYRQLPEEGLKFMVYLQKENIIDESGMPKERFSAEFPKEGPSILRIQQVVRGDSAAYFCASSNRGGRAFFGQGTRLTVV.

This chain joins TRBV28 and TRBJ1-1; D remains unclear. The V end lost 2 bases, the J end lost 0 bases, and 10 bases lay between the germline ends. CDR1 and CDR2 from the germline V gene are MDHEN and SYDVKM. CDR3 length: 15 residues. CDR3 loop: CASSLRSTVNTEAFF. As DNA, the CDR3 is TGTGCCAGCAGTTTAAGGTCAACGGTGAACACTGAAGCTTTCTTT.

The chain uses TRBV2 and TRBJ1-6; 8 bases align to TRBD1. The CDR3 length is 14 residues. From germline, CDR1 is SNHLY and CDR2 FYNNEI. The V and J ends lost 8 bases and 7 bases, in that order; junction bases with no gene match: 7. CDR3 nucleotide sequence: TGTGCCAGCGCCCCCGACAGGGGCAATTCACCCCTCCACTTT. Translated: CASAPDRGNSPLHF.

The chain uses TRBV4-2 and TRBJ2-5; 12 bases are a match to TRBD2. CDR3 length equals 17 residues. J gave up 1 base and V 4 bases, and 7 bases lay outside the gene matches. Germline CDR1 LGHNA, CDR2 YNFKEQ. CDR3 amino acids: CASSRPTSGGSQETQYF. The CDR3 DNA sequence: TGTGCCAGCAGCCGCCCGACTAGCGGGGGATCCCAAGAGACCCAGTACTTC.

This clone was counted a single time. The chain employs TRBV2 and TRBJ1-5; 8 bases align to TRBD1. With V trimmed by 7 bases and J by 5 bases, 4 bases remained unmatched. The CDR3 has 13 residues. From germline, CDR1 is SNHLY and CDR2 FYNNEI. The CDR3 region has the DNA TGTGCCAGCAACAGGGGGGGCCATCAGCCCCAGCATTTT. Amino acids: CASNRGGHQPQHF. Variable domain in full (rest from reference TRBV2 and TRBJ1-5): EPEVTQTPSHQVTQMGQEVILRCVPISNHLYFYWYRQILGQKVEFLVSFYNNEISEKSEIFDDQFSVERPDGSNFTLKIRSTKLEDSAMYFCASNRGGHQPQHFGDGTRLSIL.

The rearrangement joins TRBV18 to TRBJ1-4, with D unresolved. This CDR3 is built from 16 residues. Germline V lookup: CDR1 KGHSH, CDR2 LQKENI. V was trimmed by 0 bases and J by 5 bases, leaving 13 bases between them. CDR3 loop: CASSPPTFPVNEKLFF. The DNA of the CDR3 is TGTGCCAGCTCACCACCTACGTTTCCGGTAAATGAAAAACTGTTTTTT.

The chain has TRBV5-1 and TRBJ1-1; 11 positions agree with TRBD1. The CDR3 is 16 residues long. Germline assignment: CDR1 SGHRS and CDR2 YFSETQ. Losses at the gene ends were 0 bases for V and 0 bases for J; bases not matched to a gene: 1. As DNA, the CDR3 is TGCGCCAGCAGCTTGGGGACAGGGGGCATGAACACTGAAGCTTTCTTT. Its translation is CASSLGTGGMNTEAFF.

The chain couples TRBV28 to TRBJ1-3; TRBD1 is a possible D gene (6 bases). The germline V gene has CDR1 MDHEN and CDR2 SYDVKM. V was cut by 4 bases and J by 4 bases, with 11 bases left in between. The CDR3 runs to 14 residues. CDR3 region: CASSSTGNGNTIYF. For the CDR3, the DNA is TGTGCCAGCAGTTCAACAGGGAACGGAAACACCATATATTTT. Full variable domain (rest looked up from reference TRBV28 and TRBJ1-3): DVKVTQSSRYLVKRTGEKVFLECVQDMDHENMFWYRQDPGLGLRLIYFSYDVKMKEKGDIPEGYSVSREKKERFSLILESASTNQTSMYLCASSSTGNGNTIYFGEGSWLTVV.

This sequence joins TRBV9 and TRBJ2-5; the D is unclear. Per the germline V gene, CDR1 is SGDLS and CDR2 is YYNGEE. This CDR3 has 15 residues. V was clipped by 1 base and J by 5 bases, with 15 bases between them. CDR3 nucleotide sequence: TGTGCCAGCAGCGTATCCCCGTCTGGATCGGAGACCCAGTACTTC. The encoded protein is CASSVSPSGSETQYF.